The rows below give T cell receptor beta chains drawn from one sample of a study of blood T cells in healthy people across ages. TCRdb fed the 5' RACE reads into MiXCR, producing one record per CDR3 protein. The data hold some 790,000 distinct CDR3 sequences, with about 28% observed a single time. The sequencing input was blood. These receptors were taken from a woman at least 80 years old in good health. Both conserved end residues are part of each CDR3. The order of the fields is V gene, D gene, CDR3 length, J gene, clone size, CDR3 protein, CDR3 DNA. D genes are given only for firm matches. Size is omitted from some rows. Given values are once, few, many or a class for expanded clones.

TRBV10-1	.	13	TRBJ1-1	few	CASSVDGVNEAFF	TGCGCCAGCAGTGTCGACGGAGTTAATGAAGCTTTCTTT
TRBV29-1	TRBD2	15	TRBJ2-3	many	CSVERDSGGGGTQYF	TGCAGCGTTGAGCGGGATAGCGGGGGAGGTGGTACGCAGTATTTT
TRBV3-1	TRBD1	15	TRBJ2-1	.	CASSQVDRVYNEQFF	TGTGCCAGCAGCCAAGTGGACAGGGTATACAATGAGCAGTTCTTC
TRBV28	.	15	TRBJ1-4	once	CASSFGWQGEEKLFF	TGTGCCAGCAGTTTCGGTTGGCAGGGCGAAGAAAAACTGTTTTTT
TRBV5-1	TRBD2	15	TRBJ2-5	many	CASSLELAGRETQYF	TGCGCCAGCAGCTTGGAGCTAGCGGGGAGGGAGACCCAGTACTTC
TRBV10-3	.	13	TRBJ2-5	many	CAIGWNPSETQYF	TGTGCCATCGGCTGGAACCCCTCAGAGACCCAGTACTTC
TRBV6-6	.	16	TRBJ1-1	few	CASSSQTGYRVAEAFF	TGTGCCAGCAGTTCCCAGACAGGTTACAGAGTCGCTGAAGCTTTCTTT
TRBV18	.	15	TRBJ2-5	.	CASSRDLGYEETQYF	TGTGCCAGCTCACGGGATTTGGGGTACGAAGAGACCCAGTACTTC
TRBV12-3/TRBV12-4	.	13	TRBJ2-3	.	CASSLRTTDAQYF	TGTGCCAGCAGTTTACGGACCACAGATGCGCAGTATTTT
TRBV20-1	TRBD1	16	TRBJ1-4	few	CSARPGQGAGGEKLFF	TGCAGTGCTAGGCCGGGACAGGGGGCTGGAGGTGAAAAACTGTTTTTT
TRBV11-3	TRBD1	15	TRBJ2-2	few	CASSPTPTGAGELFF	TGTGCCAGCAGCCCTACGCCGACAGGGGCCGGGGAGCTGTTTTTT
TRBV7-2	.	16	TRBJ1-6	.	CASSFSIWGNFSPLHF	TGTGCCAGCAGCTTCTCCATCTGGGGGAATTTCTCACCCCTCCACTTT